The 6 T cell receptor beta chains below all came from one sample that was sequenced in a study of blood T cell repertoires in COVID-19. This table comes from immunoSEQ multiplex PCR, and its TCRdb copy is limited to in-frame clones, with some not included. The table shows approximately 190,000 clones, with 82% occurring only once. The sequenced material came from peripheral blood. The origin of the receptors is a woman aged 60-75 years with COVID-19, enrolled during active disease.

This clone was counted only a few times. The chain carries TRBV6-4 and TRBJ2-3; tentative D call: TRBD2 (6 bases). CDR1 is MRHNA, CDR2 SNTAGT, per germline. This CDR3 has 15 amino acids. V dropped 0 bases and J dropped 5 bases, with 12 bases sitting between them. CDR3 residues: CASSDSAGQVDTQYF. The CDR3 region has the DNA TGTGCCAGCAGTGACTCCGCGGGGCAGGTAGATACGCAGTATTTT.

CDR3 protein: CASRATATNEKLFF. The CDR3 DNA sequence: TGTGCCAGCAGAGCGACAGCAACTAATGAAAAACTGTTTTTT. The rearrangement uses TRBV2 and TRBJ1-4, with D perhaps matching TRBD1 (5 bases). This CDR3 region has 14 residues. Germline V gene sequence: CDR1 SNHLY, CDR2 FYNNEI. Trimming removed 6 bases from V and 0 bases from J, with 8 bases in between.

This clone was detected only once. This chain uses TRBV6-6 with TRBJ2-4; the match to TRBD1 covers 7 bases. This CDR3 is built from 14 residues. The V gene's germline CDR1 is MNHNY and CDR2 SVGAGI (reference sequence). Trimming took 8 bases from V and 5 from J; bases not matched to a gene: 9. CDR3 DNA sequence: TGTGCCAGCGGAAGGGGGCTGGGGGAAAACATTCAGTACTTC. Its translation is CASGRGLGENIQYF.

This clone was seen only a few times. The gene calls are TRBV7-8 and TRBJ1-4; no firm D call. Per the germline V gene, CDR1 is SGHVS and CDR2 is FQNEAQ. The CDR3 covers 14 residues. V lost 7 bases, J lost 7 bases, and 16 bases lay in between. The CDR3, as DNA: TGTGCCAGCACCTCACTTGGGCAGAGTGAAAAACTGTTTTTT. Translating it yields CASTSLGQSEKLFF.

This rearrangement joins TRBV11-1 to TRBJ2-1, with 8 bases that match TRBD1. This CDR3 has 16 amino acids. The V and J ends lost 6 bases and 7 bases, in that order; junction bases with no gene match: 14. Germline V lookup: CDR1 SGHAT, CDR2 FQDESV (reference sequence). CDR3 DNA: TGTGCCAGCAGAATCTACGGACAGGGAACGTTAAATGAGCAGTTCTTC. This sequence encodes CASRIYGQGTLNEQFF.

The CDR3 protein is CASSYSGLAGGAQYF. The CDR3 DNA is TGTGCCAGCAGTTACTCCGGACTAGCGGGAGGTGCGCAGTATTTT. V is TRBV6-2 or TRBV6-3 and J is TRBJ2-3; 14 bases align to TRBD2. Trimming cost V 0 bases and J 10 bases; bases outside gene matches: 3. Germline values: CDR1 MNHEY, CDR2 SVGEGT. The CDR3 covers 15 residues.